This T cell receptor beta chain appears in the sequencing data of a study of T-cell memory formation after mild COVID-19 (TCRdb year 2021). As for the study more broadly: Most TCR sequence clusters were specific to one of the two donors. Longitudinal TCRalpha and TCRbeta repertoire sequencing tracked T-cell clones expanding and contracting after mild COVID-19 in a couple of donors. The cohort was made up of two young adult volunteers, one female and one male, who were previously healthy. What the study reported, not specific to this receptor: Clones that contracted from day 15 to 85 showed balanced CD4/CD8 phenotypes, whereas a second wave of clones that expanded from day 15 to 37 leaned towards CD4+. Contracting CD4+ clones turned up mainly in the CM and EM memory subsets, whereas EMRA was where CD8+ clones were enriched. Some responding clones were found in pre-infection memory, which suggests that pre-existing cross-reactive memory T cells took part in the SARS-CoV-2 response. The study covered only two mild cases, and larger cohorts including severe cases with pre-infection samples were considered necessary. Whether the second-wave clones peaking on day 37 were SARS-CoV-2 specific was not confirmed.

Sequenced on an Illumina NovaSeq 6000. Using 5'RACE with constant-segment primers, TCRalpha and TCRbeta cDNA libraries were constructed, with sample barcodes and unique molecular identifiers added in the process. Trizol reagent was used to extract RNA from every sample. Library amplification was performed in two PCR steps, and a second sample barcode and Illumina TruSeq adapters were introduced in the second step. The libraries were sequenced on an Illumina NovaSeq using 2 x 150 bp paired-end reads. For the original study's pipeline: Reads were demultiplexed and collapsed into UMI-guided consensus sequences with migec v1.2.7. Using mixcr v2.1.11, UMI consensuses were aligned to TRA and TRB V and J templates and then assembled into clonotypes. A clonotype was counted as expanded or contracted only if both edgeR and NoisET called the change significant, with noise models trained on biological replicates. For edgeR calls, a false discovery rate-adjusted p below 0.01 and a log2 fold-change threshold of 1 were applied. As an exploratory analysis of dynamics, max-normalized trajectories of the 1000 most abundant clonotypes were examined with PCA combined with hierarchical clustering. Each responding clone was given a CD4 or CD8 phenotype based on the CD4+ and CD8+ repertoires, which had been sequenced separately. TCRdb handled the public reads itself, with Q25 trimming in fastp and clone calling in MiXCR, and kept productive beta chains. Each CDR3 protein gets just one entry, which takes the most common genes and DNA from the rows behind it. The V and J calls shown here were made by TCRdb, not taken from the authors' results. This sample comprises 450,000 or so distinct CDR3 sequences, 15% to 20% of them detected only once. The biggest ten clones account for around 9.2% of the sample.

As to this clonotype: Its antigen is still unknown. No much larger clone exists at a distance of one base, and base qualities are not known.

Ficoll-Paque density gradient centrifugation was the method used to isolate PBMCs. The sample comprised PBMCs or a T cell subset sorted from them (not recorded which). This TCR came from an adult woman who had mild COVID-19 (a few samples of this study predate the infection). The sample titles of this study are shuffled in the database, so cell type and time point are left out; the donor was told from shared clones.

Here is the DNA: TGTGCCAGCAGCCCGACTAGCGGGGTCTCCTACGAGCAGTACTTC. This gives the protein CASSPTSGVSYEQYF. Rearrangement joined TRBV7-2 to TRBJ2-7; TRBD2 aligns with 11 central bases. The germline V end is reduced by 5 bases and the J end by 0 bases; junction bases left unmatched: 3. Spanning cysteine to phenylalanine, the CDR3 consists of 15 amino acids. Only CDR3 DNA remains: 45 bases, in frame from the first base. The germline V gene encodes CDR1 SGHTA and CDR2 FQGNSA.